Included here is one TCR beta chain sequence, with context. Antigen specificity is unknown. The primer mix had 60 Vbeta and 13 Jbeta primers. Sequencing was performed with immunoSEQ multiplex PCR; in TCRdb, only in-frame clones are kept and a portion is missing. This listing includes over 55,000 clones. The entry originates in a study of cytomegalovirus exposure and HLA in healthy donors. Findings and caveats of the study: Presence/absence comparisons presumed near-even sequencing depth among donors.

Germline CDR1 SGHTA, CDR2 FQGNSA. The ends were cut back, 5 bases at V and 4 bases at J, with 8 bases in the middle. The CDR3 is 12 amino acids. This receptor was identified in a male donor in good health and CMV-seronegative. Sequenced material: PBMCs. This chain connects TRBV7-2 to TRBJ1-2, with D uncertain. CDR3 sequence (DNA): TGTGCCAGCAGCCGAGAGGGCTATGGCTACACCTTC. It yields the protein CASSREGYGYTF.